The rows below give T cell receptor beta chains drawn from one sample of a study of cytomegalovirus exposure and HLA in healthy donors. Libraries were prepared by immunoSEQ multiplex PCR; TCRdb keeps only in-frame clonotypes and omits some of them. The sample includes about 140,000 clones, around four fifths of them seen just once. The sample comprised PBMCs. Receptors originate from a woman aged 25-40 years in good health and CMV-seronegative. Each CDR3 is given with its conserved first and last residue. D genes are given only for firm matches. Size is stated for part of the rows, as once, few or many counts, or as a class when the clone is expanded.

clone size	V gene	D gene	J gene	CDR3 protein	CDR3 DNA
NA	TRBV5-1	NA	TRBJ1-4	CASSGEPGLELFF	TGCGCCAGCAGCGGCGAACCGGGGTTAGAACTGTTTTTT
NA	TRBV18	TRBD2	TRBJ2-6	CASSPRRGGMSSGANVLTF	TGTGCCAGCTCTCCCAGGCGGGGAGGGATGAGCTCTGGGGCCAACGTCCTGACTTTC
NA	TRBV25-1	TRBD1	TRBJ2-1	CASSTGGRDNEQFF	TGTGCCAGCAGTACAGGGGGTCGCGACAATGAGCAGTTCTTC
once	TRBV6-4	NA	TRBJ2-7	CASSVNEQYF	TGTGCCAGCAGTGTTAACGAGCAGTACTTC
NA	TRBV6-6	NA	TRBJ1-2	CASSYSDRDGYTF	TGTGCCAGCAGTTACTCGGATCGGGATGGCTACACCTTC
few	TRBV20-1	NA	TRBJ1-1	CSAGNTEAFF	TGCAGTGCCGGGAACACTGAAGCTTTCTTT
NA	TRBV10-3	NA	TRBJ2-1	CAISGRGNEQFF	TGTGCCATCAGTGGACGGGGCAATGAGCAGTTCTTC
NA	TRBV2	NA	TRBJ1-5	CASSLDSHSNQPQHF	TGTGCCAGCTCCCTGGACTCCCATAGCAATCAGCCCCAGCATTTT
NA	TRBV28	TRBD1	TRBJ1-6	CASTLGTDNSPLHF	TGTGCCAGCACTCTCGGGACAGATAATTCACCCCTCCACTTT
NA	TRBV5-1	NA	TRBJ1-4	CASSSDRATNEKLFF	TGCGCCAGCAGTTCGGACAGAGCAACTAATGAAAAACTGTTTTTT
NA	TRBV5-1	NA	TRBJ1-1	CASSLSVNTEAFF	TGCGCCAGCAGCCTCAGCGTGAACACTGAAGCTTTCTTT
NA	TRBV7-9	NA	TRBJ2-3	CASSSGQDGTSTDTQYF	TGTGCCAGCAGTTCAGGACAGGACGGGACTAGCACAGATACGCAGTATTTT
NA	TRBV27	NA	TRBJ2-1	CASAQGLAPRNEQFF	TGTGCCAGCGCCCAGGGATTGGCCCCGCGGAATGAGCAGTTCTTC
NA	TRBV5-1	TRBD1	TRBJ1-2	CASSSSTGGQVGYTF	TGCGCCAGCAGCTCTTCGACAGGGGGGCAGGTTGGCTACACCTTC
NA	TRBV2	NA	TRBJ1-5	CASSEASTGNQPQHF	TGTGCCAGCAGTGAAGCGTCAACAGGCAATCAGCCCCAGCATTTT
NA	TRBV25-1	NA	TRBJ1-3	CASSEPGGNTIYF	TGTGCCAGCAGTGAACCGGGGGGAAACACCATATATTTT
NA	TRBV4-2	TRBD1	TRBJ2-7	CASSQEAGGNYEQYF	TGTGCCAGCAGCCAAGAGGCAGGGGGTAACTACGAGCAGTACTTC
NA	TRBV4-1	NA	TRBJ2-5	CASSRQSNGETQYF	TGCGCCAGCAGCCGACAATCGAATGGAGAGACCCAGTACTTC
NA	TRBV5-6	TRBD1	TRBJ2-7	CASSLQGPKNYEQYF	TGTGCCAGCAGCTTACAGGGGCCAAAAAACTACGAGCAGTACTTC
few	TRBV7-9	NA	TRBJ2-7	CASSHTGRDIYEQYF	TGTGCCAGCAGCCACACCGGCCGGGACATCTACGAGCAGTACTTC
NA	TRBV5-6	NA	TRBJ1-2	CASSAGLRNYGYTF	TGTGCCAGCAGCGCGGGACTGCGAAACTATGGCTACACCTTC
NA	TRBV2	NA	TRBJ1-2	CASSEDRERYGYTF	TGTGCCAGCAGTGAGGATCGGGAACGCTATGGCTACACCTTC
NA	TRBV23-1	NA	TRBJ2-6	CASSRGRTETGANVLTF	TGCGCCAGCAGTCGAGGAAGGACAGAAACTGGGGCCAACGTCCTGACTTTC
NA	TRBV7-2	NA	TRBJ2-2	CASSFDRFTGELFF	TGTGCCAGCAGCTTTGACAGGTTCACCGGGGAGCTGTTTTTT
NA	TRBV2	NA	TRBJ2-3	CASSQDSWDTQYF	TGTGCCAGCAGCCAAGACAGTTGGGATACGCAGTATTTT